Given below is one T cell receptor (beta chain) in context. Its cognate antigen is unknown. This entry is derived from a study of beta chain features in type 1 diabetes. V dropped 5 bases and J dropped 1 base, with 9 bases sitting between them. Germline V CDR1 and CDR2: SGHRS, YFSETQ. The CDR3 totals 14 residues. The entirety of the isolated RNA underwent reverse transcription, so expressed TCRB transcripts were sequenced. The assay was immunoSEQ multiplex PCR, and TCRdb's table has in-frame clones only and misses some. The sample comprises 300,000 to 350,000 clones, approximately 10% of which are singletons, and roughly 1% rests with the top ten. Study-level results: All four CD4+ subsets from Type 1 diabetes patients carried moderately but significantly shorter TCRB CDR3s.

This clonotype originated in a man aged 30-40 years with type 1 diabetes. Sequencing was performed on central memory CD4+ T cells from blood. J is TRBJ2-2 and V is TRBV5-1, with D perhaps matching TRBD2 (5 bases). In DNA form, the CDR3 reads TGCGCCAGCAGGGGTAGCGAGAACACCGGGGAGCTGTTTTTT. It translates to CASRGSENTGELFF.